This entry concerns a single T cell receptor (beta chain). At one of its ends the junction is not consistent with the germline gene, which may arise from a read error. Researchers took RNA transcripts and amplified the TCR beta CDR3 regions from them. TCR CDR3 regions were first amplified by RT-PCR with HTBI primers. TCRdb recomputed calls from the multiplex PCR reads with MiXCR, one row per CDR3 protein. The sample shows a few hundred thousand distinct CDR3 sequences, about a fifth of them seen only once. This CDR3 spans 11 amino acids. CDR1 and CDR2 from the germline V gene are SGHRS and YFSETQ. These data originate in a study of T cells in Graves' hyperthyroidism and ophthalmopathy.

The TCR originated in a woman aged 18-29 years with Graves' hyperthyroidism. This chain uses TRBV5-1 with TRBJ2-4; D might be TRBD1 (6 bases). Material for sequencing was blood. DNA for the CDR3: TGCGCCAGCAGCTTGGACAGGGATTTAGTCTTC. This encodes CASSLDRDLVF.